A selection of T cell receptor beta chains follows, all from one sample in a study of glioma-infiltrating T cells. TCRdb analysed the multiplex PCR reads with MiXCR anew, one entry per CDR3 protein. The sample has roughly 130,000 distinct CDR3 sequences, 24% seen once; the top ten hold 27%. The sample was glioma tissue, nonneoplastic brain tissue, or PBMCs (not recorded which). These receptors were obtained from a human donor with low-grade glioma or glioblastoma, undergoing nonglioma brain surgery, or in good health (not recorded which). The CDR3 runs from the conserved cysteine through the conserved F or W. The D gene is left open where the match is weak. Expanded clones are given a class, and other clones once, few, many or no size at all.

d_gene | j_gene | abundance | len | v_gene | CDR3nt | CDR3aa
NA | TRBJ1-2 | few | 16 | TRBV7-2 | TGTGCCAGCAGCTTAGGGGGACCTCAAAAAACCTATGGCTACGCCTTC | CASSLGGPQKTYGYAF
NA | TRBJ1-1 | many | 14 | TRBV15 | TGTGCCACCAGCAGAGATCCCGTGGCTGACGAAGCTTTCTTT | CATSRDPVADEAFF
NA | TRBJ1-1 | few | 14 | TRBV7-9 | TGTGCCAGCAGGCTCGGGAGCGTGGACACTGAAGCTTTCTTT | CASRLGSVDTEAFF
NA | TRBJ2-2 | NA | 18 | TRBV7-9 | TGTGCCAGCAGCCCACGACTGGGCCGGATCGAAGCCAGCGGGGAGCTGTTTTTT | CASSPRLGRIEASGELFF
TRBD1 | TRBJ1-1 | NA | 15 | TRBV5-6 | TGTGCCAGCACCCGGACAGGGACAACCTACACTGAAGCTTTCTTT | CASTRTGTTYTEAFF
NA | TRBJ1-1 | NA | 14 | TRBV4-1 | TGCGCCAGCAGCCAAGCTTCGGGGCTCACTGAAGCTTTCTTT | CASSQASGLTEAFF
NA | TRBJ1-6 | NA | 15 | TRBV6-1 | TGTGCCAGCAGACCCGGCGGGGGGCTGAATTCACCCCTCCACTTT | CASRPGGGLNSPLHF
NA | TRBJ1-1 | once | 14 | TRBV19 | TGTGCCAGTACCCCCGACGGGGGGAACACTGAAGCTTTCTTT | CASTPDGGNTEAFF
TRBD1 | TRBJ2-1 | NA | 16 | TRBV7-2 | TGTGCCAGCAGCCCAAAACGGGACAGGGGGTTTAATGAGCAGTTCTTC | CASSPKRDRGFNEQFF
TRBD2 | TRBJ2-3 | few | 16 | TRBV7-9 | TGTGCCAGCAGCCGTACTAGCGGGGGACCTACAGATACGCAGTATTTT | CASSRTSGGPTDTQYF
NA | TRBJ2-1 | NA | 11 | TRBV25-1 | TGTGCCAGCAGTGAAAAGGTTGAGCAGTTCTTC | CASSEKVEQFF
NA | TRBJ1-1 | many | 14 | TRBV27 | TGTGCCAGCAGTGGCCAGGGGAGGAACACTGAAGCTTTCTTT | CASSGQGRNTEAFF
NA | TRBJ1-2 | few | 14 | TRBV7-9 | TGTGCCAGCAGTCTCCCCCTGAGGAGCTATGGCTACACCTTC | CASSLPLRSYGYTF
NA | TRBJ1-1 | NA | 15 | TRBV2 | TGTGCCAGCACTCTTTGGGCAGGTACTAACACTGAAGCTTTCTTT | CASTLWAGTNTEAFF
NA | TRBJ1-5 | many | 13 | TRBV6-1 | TGTGCCAGCAGCCCTGGTCCTATTCGGCCCCAGCATTTT | CASSPGPIRPQHF
TRBD1 | TRBJ2-3 | many | 15 | TRBV28 | TGTGCCAGCAGTTACCGACAGGGGGCCGGAGATACGCAGTATTTT | CASSYRQGAGDTQYF
NA | TRBJ2-1 | many | 15 | TRBV20-1 | TGCAGTGCTACTGACGGGTCATCGTCCTACAATGAGCAGTTCTTC | CSATDGSSSYNEQFF
NA | TRBJ1-1 | many | 13 | TRBV20-1 | TGCAGTGCTAGTGCCAGGGCGAACACTGAAGCTTTCTTT | CSASARANTEAFF
TRBD1 | TRBJ1-1 | NA | 15 | TRBV2 | TGTGCCAGCAGTCTGCGACAGGGGGCCAGGACTGAAGCTTTCTTT | CASSLRQGARTEAFF
TRBD1 | TRBJ1-1 | NA | 14 | TRBV18 | TGTGCCAGCTCACCTGGGACAGGGATCACTGAAGCTTTCTTT | CASSPGTGITEAFF
NA | TRBJ1-1 | many | 10 | TRBV6-1 | TGTGCCACCTGGACAGATGAAGCTTTCTTT | CATWTDEAFF
NA | TRBJ2-3 | few | 15 | TRBV12-3/TRBV12-4 | TGTGCCAGCAGCACAACTAGAAGGATAACAGATACGCAGTATTTT | CASSTTRRITDTQYF
TRBD1 | TRBJ1-5 | many | 14 | TRBV6-1 | TGTGCCAGCAGTATGGACAGGGGGCATCAGCCCCAGCATTTT | CASSMDRGHQPQHF
NA | TRBJ1-5 | many | 14 | TRBV3-1 | TGTGCCAGCAGCCAAGGAGGGGGTTGGCAGCCCCAGCATTTT | CASSQGGGWQPQHF
NA | TRBJ1-2 | NA | 13 | TRBV2 | TGTGCCGGCAGTCCCGGACAGTACTATGGCTACACCTTC | CAGSPGQYYGYTF
TRBD2 | TRBJ2-5 | many | 15 | TRBV6-1 | TGTGCCAGCAGTTTCCTCCAAGCGGGGGCGGAGACCCAGTACTTC | CASSFLQAGAETQYF
NA | TRBJ1-3 | many | 14 | TRBV7-2 | TGTGCCAGCAGCCCACCGCACTCTGGAAACACCATATATTTT | CASSPPHSGNTIYF
TRBD1 | TRBJ2-1 | NA | 14 | TRBV7-7 | TGTGCCAGCAGCCCGGGACAGGGGACGTATGAGCAGTTCTTC | CASSPGQGTYEQFF
NA | TRBJ2-1 | many | 15 | TRBV25-1 | TGTGCCAGCAGTGAACCCGCCCGTGGGGCGTTTGAGCAGTTCTTC | CASSEPARGAFEQFF
NA | TRBJ2-1 | once | 14 | TRBV5-1 | TGCGCCAGCAGCTTCGTAGGACAAGACAATGAGCAGTTCTTC | CASSFVGQDNEQFF
TRBD1 | TRBJ1-1 | NA | 15 | TRBV6-6 | TGTGCCAGCAGTTACCCTGGACAGGACCGCGCTGAAGCTTTCTTT | CASSYPGQDRAEAFF
NA | TRBJ1-1 | many | 15 | TRBV7-2 | TGTGCCAGCAGCCGAGCTACAGGAGGCGGCACTGAAGCTTTCTTT | CASSRATGGGTEAFF
NA | TRBJ2-3 | NA | 11 | TRBV11-2 | TGTGCCAGCAGGGCGGGAGATACGCAGTATTTT | CASRAGDTQYF
TRBD1 | TRBJ1-1 | many | 18 | TRBV28 | TGTGCCAGCAGTCCTCGACCGGACGGGACAGGACTGAACACTGAAGCTTTCTTT | CASSPRPDGTGLNTEAFF
TRBD2 | TRBJ2-3 | few | 15 | TRBV2 | TGTGCCAGCAGTGGTCCGGGGGGAAGCACAGATACGCAGTATTTT | CASSGPGGSTDTQYF
NA | TRBJ1-3 | few | 15 | TRBV4-1 | TGCGCCAGCAGCCAAGGTCTTCTCTCTGGAAACACCATATATTTT | CASSQGLLSGNTIYF
NA | TRBJ1-1 | NA | 16 | TRBV5-5 | TGTGCCAGCAGCTTGGCGATTCAGGGTTCCGGCACTGAAGCTTTCTTT | CASSLAIQGSGTEAFF
TRBD2 | TRBJ2-3 | many | 14 | TRBV6-1 | TGTGCCAGCAGCCCCACGGGAGGGCGGGATACGCAGTATTTT | CASSPTGGRDTQYF